The 26 T cell receptor beta chains below were found in one sample sequenced in a study of T cell responses to AZD1222 COVID-19 vaccine. Generated by immunoSEQ multiplex PCR, the TCRdb table keeps only in-frame clones and is missing some. The sample lists 130,000 or so clones, roughly nine tenths occurring once. Specimen: peripheral blood, collected on day 0 of AZD1222 vaccination. The receptor set was obtained from an adult in good health.

CDR3 DNA sequence: TGTGCCAGCAAACCCGGGACGGCTTTTAATGAAAAACTGTTTTTT. This codes for CASKPGTAFNEKLFF. The chain links TRBV6-5 to TRBJ1-4; D possibly corresponds to TRBD1 (5 bases). Trimming pared 7 bases from V and 4 bases from J, leaving 16 bases between. The CDR3 runs 15 residues. The germline gives CDR1 MNHEY, CDR2 SVGAGI.

This chain connects TRBV19 to TRBJ1-5; no definite D call. CDR3 size: 15 residues. CDR1 is LNHDA and CDR2 is SQIVND in the germline V gene (reference sequence). Trimming left V 3 bases short and J 7 bases short, with 16 bases between. The CDR3 region has the DNA TGTGCCAGTAGTATTTCCTCGAGCCCCCCGCAGCCCCAGCATTTT. Its translation is CASSISSSPPQPQHF. Complete variable domain (other parts from reference TRBV19 and TRBJ1-5): DGGITQSPKYLFRKEGQNVTLSCEQNLNHDAMYWYRQDPGQGLRLIYYSQIVNDFQKGDIAEGYSVSREKKESFPLTVTSAQKNPTAFYLCASSISSSPPQPQHFGDGTRLSIL.

This sequence joins TRBV4-2 and TRBJ1-5; 8 bases align to TRBD1. Germline CDR1 reads LGHNA; CDR2 reads YNFKEQ. The CDR3 is made up of 16 amino acids. J gave up 2 bases and V 1 base, and 4 bases lay outside the gene matches. The CDR3 nucleotides read TGTGCCAGCAGCCAAGCCGCGGGACAGGGCAATCAGCCCCAGCATTTT. Its translation is CASSQAAGQGNQPQHF.

The genes are TRBV7-2 and TRBJ2-1; TRBD1 agrees at 10 bases. V lost 2 bases, J lost 8 bases, and 6 bases stayed unmatched. Germline values: CDR1 SGHTA, CDR2 FQGNSA. The CDR3 spans 15 residues. CDR3 nucleotide sequence: TGTGCCAGCAGCTTACCGACAGGGGGCAGGGATGAGCAGTTCTTC. This gives the protein CASSLPTGGRDEQFF.

This clone was recorded a few times. The chain links TRBV18 to TRBJ2-7; D unresolved. CDR3 length equals 16 residues. V was cut by 0 bases and J by 0 bases, with 12 bases left in between. Per the germline V gene, CDR1 is KGHSH and CDR2 is LQKENI. CDR3 residues: CASSPPNTRNSYEQYF. CDR3 nucleotide sequence: TGTGCCAGCTCACCACCGAACACCCGAAACTCCTACGAGCAGTACTTC. Drawing the rest from reference TRBV18 and TRBJ2-7, the complete variable domain is NAGVMQNPRHLVRRRGQEARLRCSPMKGHSHVYWYRQLPEEGLKFMVYLQKENIIDESGMPKERFSAEFPKEGPSILRIQQVVRGDSAAYFCASSPPNTRNSYEQYFGPGTRLTVT.

The J gene is TRBJ1-1, the V gene TRBV10-3, with unresolved D. Germline loops: CDR1 ENHRY, CDR2 SYGVKD. The CDR3 length is 11 residues. The CDR3 DNA follows: TGTGCGAGCAGGACGAACACTGAAGCTTTCTTT. It specifies CASRTNTEAFF.

J is TRBJ2-7 and V is TRBV7-6; 10 nucleotides match TRBD2. After removal of 1 base from V and 3 bases from J, the junction contained 9 bases not matched to a gene. The CDR3 sequence is 17 residues long. Germline lookup yields CDR1 SGHVS and CDR2 FNYEAQ. The DNA for the CDR3 is TGTGCCAGCAGCTTAGAGTTGGGGAGCGGGAGGGGCTACGAGCAGTACTTC. Translating gives CASSLELGSGRGYEQYF.

The gene calls are TRBV7-9 and TRBJ2-6; the D gene could be TRBD1 or TRBD2 (5 bases each). The CDR3 is 14 residues long. From germline, CDR1 is SEHNR and CDR2 FQNEAQ (reference sequence). With 4 bases removed from V and 16 bases from J, the gap between germline ends came to 20 bases. The chain's CDR3 is CASSSSASGPQLTF. In DNA form, the CDR3 reads TGTGCCAGCAGCTCTTCGGCCTCGGGGCCACAGCTGACTTTC.

The chain uses TRBV5-6 and TRBJ1-4; D is possibly TRBD1 (5 bases). This CDR3 contains 16 residues. The V end was cut by 0 bases, the J end by 7 bases, with 16 bases between. Germline-derived CDR1 and CDR2 are SGHDT and YYEEEE. The CDR3 region has the DNA TGTGCCAGCAGCTTGGGTCCTGGTGGAGGGACTGAAAAACTGTTTTTT. As protein: CASSLGPGGGTEKLFF.

The rearrangement uses TRBV30 and TRBJ1-3; 7 nucleotides agree with TRBD1. The CDR3 is 16 residues long. Germline lookup yields CDR1 GTSNPN and CDR2 SVGIG (reference sequence). The junction had 9 bases not matched to a gene; V was cut back by 2 bases and J by 2 bases. The CDR3 DNA is TGTGCCTGGAGTCCGACCTACAGGGGCACTGGAAACACCATATATTTT. It encodes CAWSPTYRGTGNTIYF. Complete variable domain (other parts from reference TRBV30 and TRBJ1-3): SQTIHQWPATLVQPVGSPLSLECTVEGTSNPNLYWYRQAAGRGLQLLFYSVGIGQISSEVPQNLSASRPQDRQFILSSKKLLLSDSGFYLCAWSPTYRGTGNTIYFGEGSWLTVV.

The genes are TRBV3-1 (or the pseudogene TRBV3-2) and TRBJ2-5, with TRBD2 matching over 9 bases. The CDR3 totals 16 residues. V lost 5 bases, J lost 5 bases, and 12 bases stayed unmatched. Germline values: CDR1 LGHDT, CDR2 YNNKEL (reference sequence). CDR3 sequence (DNA): TGTGCCAGCAGCGCCCTAGCGGGGATCGGTTCGGAGACCCAGTACTTC. This codes for CASSALAGIGSETQYF.

V usage is TRBV5-4 and J usage is TRBJ2-3; 7 bases map to TRBD1. Losses at the gene ends were 2 bases for V and 2 bases for J; bases not matched to a gene: 8. CDR3 length: 16 residues. CDR1 is SGHNT and CDR2 is YYREEE in the germline V gene (reference sequence). As DNA, the CDR3 is TGTGCCAGCAGCTTTTTACCGGGACAGTCCACAGATACGCAGTATTTT. Encoded protein: CASSFLPGQSTDTQYF. The full variable domain, with the rest looked up from reference TRBV5-4 and TRBJ2-3, is ETGVTQSPTHLIKTRGQQVTLRCSSQSGHNTVSWYQQALGQGPQFIFQYYREEENGRGNFPPRFSGLQFPNYSSELNVNALELDDSALYLCASSFLPGQSTDTQYFGPGTRLTVL.

The rearrangement links TRBV6-2 or TRBV6-3 to TRBJ2-5, with a weak D call TRBD2 (6 bases). V dropped 2 bases and J dropped 4 bases, with 11 bases sitting between them. CDR1 and CDR2 from the germline V gene are MNHEY and SVGEGT. The CDR3 length is 14 residues. The CDR3 spells CASSYGLARETQYF. In DNA form, the CDR3 reads TGTGCCAGCAGTTACGGGCTAGCGAGAGAGACCCAGTACTTC.

The V gene is TRBV11-2, the J gene TRBJ2-3; 7 bases are shared with TRBD2. CDR3 length: 17 residues. Germline-derived CDR1 and CDR2 are SGHAT and FQNNGV. Trimming removed 0 bases from V and 2 bases from J; junction bases left unmatched: 8. The CDR3 region has the DNA TGTGCCAGCAGCTTAGATCAAGCGGGGAGCTTCACAGATACGCAGTATTTT. The encoded protein is CASSLDQAGSFTDTQYF.

V gene TRBV21-1 combines with J gene TRBJ1-1. TRBV21-1 is a known pseudogene. The CDR3 is made up of 13 amino acids. CDR3 sequence reads: CASIYGGGEGAFF. In nucleotides, the CDR3 is TGTGCCAGCATTTACGGCGGGGGCGAAGGAGCTTTCTTT.

This rearrangement joins TRBV5-6 to TRBJ2-2, with 10 positions matching TRBD1. With V trimmed by 2 bases and J by 6 bases, 7 bases remained unmatched. The germline CDR1 and CDR2 sequences are SGHDT and YYEEEE. The CDR3 sequence is 16 residues long. The CDR3 DNA reads as TGTGCCAGCAGCTTTGGACAGGGGGTCATGGCCGGGGAGCTGTTTTTT. Its translation is CASSFGQGVMAGELFF. Together with reference TRBV5-6 and TRBJ2-2, the CDR3 gives the full variable domain: DAGVTQSPTHLIKTRGQQVTLRCSPKSGHDTVSWYQQALGQGPQFIFQYYEEEERQRGNFPDRFSGHQFPNYSSELNVNALLLGDSALYLCASSFGQGVMAGELFFGEGSRLTVL.

The chain carries TRBV5-6 and TRBJ2-7; a possible D gene is TRBD1 (6 bases). The germline gives CDR1 SGHDT, CDR2 YYEEEE. The germline V and J ends were trimmed by 0 bases and 3 bases, with 10 bases remaining between them. This CDR3 is built from 14 residues. The CDR3 DNA reads as TGTGCCAGCAGCTTGGCTTTAGGGGGCTACGAGCAGTACTTC. Its protein product is CASSLALGGYEQYF. Complete variable domain (other parts from reference TRBV5-6 and TRBJ2-7): DAGVTQSPTHLIKTRGQQVTLRCSPKSGHDTVSWYQQALGQGPQFIFQYYEEEERQRGNFPDRFSGHQFPNYSSELNVNALLLGDSALYLCASSLALGGYEQYFGPGTRLTVT.

This clone has only one observation. The J gene is TRBJ1-2, the V gene TRBV28, with a weak D call TRBD1 (6 bases). Germline-derived CDR1 and CDR2 are MDHEN and SYDVKM. V gave up 3 bases and J gave up 0 bases, with 11 bases separating them. The CDR3 extends over 15 amino acids. DNA of the CDR3: TGTGCCAGCAGTTTTCAGGGGATAGCTAACTATGGCTACACCTTC. Protein product: CASSFQGIANYGYTF.

The chain joins TRBV2 to TRBJ1-5; D remains unclear. The CDR3 is 13 residues long. Between the trimmed V and J ends, which lost 7 bases and 2 bases, there was a span of 9 bases. CDR1 is SNHLY, CDR2 FYNNEI, per germline. Here the CDR3 DNA reads TGTGCCAGCACCCGGGTTGGCAATCAGCCCCAGCATTTT. The encoded protein is CASTRVGNQPQHF.

This rearrangement joins TRBV2 to TRBJ2-1; 9 bases agree with TRBD1. The CDR3 contains 16 residues. Germline CDR1 and CDR2: SNHLY and FYNNEI. Unmatched junction bases numbered 7, after V lost 6 bases and J lost 1 base. CDR3 residues: CASSDPGQGSYNEQFF. CDR3 in DNA: TGTGCCAGCAGCGACCCGGGACAGGGTTCCTACAATGAGCAGTTCTTC.

V and J are TRBV15 and TRBJ2-7; TRBD1 matches at 9 bases. Germline CDR1 and CDR2: LNHNV and YYDKDF (reference sequence). This CDR3 spans 15 amino acids. J gave up 2 bases and V 3 bases, and 5 bases lay outside the gene matches. CDR3 sequence: CATSRERQGAYEQYF. CDR3 DNA sequence: TGTGCCACCAGCAGGGAAAGACAGGGGGCCTACGAGCAGTACTTC.

This chain uses TRBV9 with TRBJ1-5; no clear D. The CDR3 totals 17 residues. CDR1 SGDLS and CDR2 YYNGEE come from the germline V gene. Trimming took 2 bases from V and 3 from J, leaving 18 bases between them. DNA for the CDR3: TGTGCCAGCAGCGTCTGGGAGGAACCCTATACCAATCAGCCCCAGCATTTT. This encodes CASSVWEEPYTNQPQHF.

The chain links TRBV7-2 to TRBJ1-2; D remains unclear. V gave up 3 bases and J gave up 4 bases, with 12 bases separating them. Germline assignment: CDR1 SGHTA and CDR2 FQGNSA. This CDR3 is 14 amino acids long. For the CDR3, the DNA is TGTGCCAGCAGCTTGGTGGAGGGCCTCTATGGCTACACCTTC. It is translated as CASSLVEGLYGYTF.

The gene calls are TRBV5-1 and TRBJ2-7; TRBD1 agrees at 7 bases. The CDR3 spans 15 residues. Trimming at V came to 0 bases and at J to 0 bases, leaving 3 bases not matched to a gene. Germline V lookup: CDR1 SGHRS, CDR2 YFSETQ. The CDR3 coding sequence is TGCGCCAGCAGCTTGGGAGGGGGCGGCTCCTACGAGCAGTACTTC. Its translation: CASSLGGGGSYEQYF.

This chain uses TRBV6-2 or TRBV6-3 with TRBJ1-5; TRBD1 agrees at 8 bases. V trimming: 0 bases; J trimming: 2 bases; junction bases outside the gene matches: 9. Germline CDR1 and CDR2: MNHEY and SVGEGT. The CDR3 extends over 18 amino acids. CDR3 sequence reads: CASSYSPSGQGGNQPQHF. As DNA, the CDR3 is TGTGCCAGCAGTTACTCGCCCTCCGGACAGGGTGGCAATCAGCCCCAGCATTTT.

This chain joins TRBV4-2 and TRBJ2-3; 8 bases agree with TRBD2. The germline V gene encodes CDR1 LGHNA and CDR2 YNFKEQ. This CDR3 is 16 amino acids long. V was pared by 4 bases and J by 2 bases, with 8 bases of the junction left unmatched. This chain's CDR3 is CASSPGLALDTDTQYF. The DNA of the CDR3 is TGTGCCAGCAGCCCCGGACTAGCCCTTGACACAGATACGCAGTATTTT.